These 21 T cell receptor beta chains were sequenced from one sample in a study of blood T cells in healthy people across ages. Alongside a J-beta primer mix, a sample-barcoded 5' primer served in a second PCR lasting about 7 to 11 cycles. TCRdb independently ran MiXCR on the 5' RACE reads; one entry per CDR3 protein. The data hold under 2,000,000 distinct CDR3 sequences, with around 48% observed a single time. Material: blood. The receptors stem from a middle-aged woman in good health.

Comments on this clonotype: Since a much larger clone is just one base distant, this may be a read error. The chain uses TRBV28 and TRBJ2-4; possibly TRBD1 for D (6 bases). The CDR3 runs 16 residues. V was clipped by 5 bases and J by 2 bases, with 16 bases between them. CDR1 is MDHEN and CDR2 is SYDVKM in the germline V gene. The CDR3 region has the DNA TGTGCCAGCAGTCCCGGACAGAGGGCGTCCAAAAACATTCAGTACTTC. This encodes CASSPGQRASKNIQYF.

Concerning this clonotype: A single base separates this from a much larger clone, so it may be a read error. This rearrangement joins TRBV4-3 to TRBJ2-3; TRBD2 aligns across 8 bases. There are 15 residues in the CDR3. Germline lookup yields CDR1 LGHNA and CDR2 YSLEER. The CDR3 coding sequence is TGCGCCAGCAGCCAAGCGGGGGGGCACACAGATTCGCAGTATTTT. Translated, it gives CASSQAGGHTDSQYF.

This clonotype was recorded a few times. The chain is built from TRBV20-1 and TRBJ1-5, with 10 bases identical to TRBD1. V was pared by 3 bases and J by 9 bases, with 20 bases of the junction left unmatched. Germline CDR1 DFQATT, CDR2 SNEGSKA (reference sequence). The CDR3 sequence is 18 residues long. The CDR3 sequence is CSARLSGQGILGASPQHF. CDR3 DNA: TGCAGTGCTAGGCTGTCGGGACAGGGGATTCTAGGGGCGTCGCCCCAGCATTTT.

The chain links TRBV11-2 to TRBJ2-6; no clear D. This CDR3 is 15 amino acids long. Germline V gene lookup returns CDR1 SGHAT and CDR2 FQNNGV. Deletions cut 4 bases from V and 0 bases from J, with 7 bases between. Here the CDR3 reads CASSYLVSGANVLTF. Written as DNA, the CDR3 is TGTGCCAGCAGCTATCTTGTCTCTGGGGCCAACGTCCTGACTTTC.

Note on this clonotype: At one boundary the junction diverges from the germline segment, which might be a read error. This rearrangement joins TRBV18 to TRBJ2-1; D is uncertain. CDR1 KGHSH and CDR2 LQKENI come from the germline V gene. CDR3 size: 13 residues. CDR3 in DNA: TGTGCCAACTCACCGGGTCAGTACAATGAGCAGTTCTTC. It specifies CANSPGQYNEQFF.

This sequence joins TRBV6-1 and TRBJ1-6, with 9 bases fitting TRBD1. CDR3 length: 16 residues. CDR1 and CDR2 from the germline V gene are MNHNS and SASEGT. Trimming cost V 0 bases and J 9 bases; bases outside gene matches: 6. The CDR3: CASSEADRGLISPLHF. DNA of the CDR3: TGTGCCAGCAGTGAAGCGGACAGGGGACTCATTTCACCCCTCCACTTT.

The chain couples TRBV28 to TRBJ2-3; 8 nucleotides agree with TRBD2. The germline gives CDR1 MDHEN, CDR2 SYDVKM. The junction had 7 bases not matched to a gene; V was cut back by 4 bases and J by 4 bases. The CDR3 is 15 amino acids. The CDR3 coding sequence is TGTGCCAGCAGTTCGGGAGGGGCCCATCCAGATACGCAGTATTTT. Encoded protein: CASSSGGAHPDTQYF.

The chain uses TRBV20-1 and TRBJ2-3; D not resolved. Trimming stripped 2 bases from V and 5 bases from J, with 14 bases between. Per germline, CDR1 DFQATT and CDR2 SNEGSKA (reference sequence). The CDR3 has 14 residues. CDR3 coding DNA: TGCAGTGCTAGATCTGACTGTTGCATAGATACGCAGTATTTT. Its translation: CSARSDCCIDTQYF.

V and J are TRBV27 and TRBJ2-7; D uncertain. The CDR3 runs 13 residues. Germline V gives CDR1 MNHEY, CDR2 SMNVEV (reference sequence). Trimming took off 7 bases at V and 0 bases at J, with 10 bases between the two ends. This CDR3 reads CASKVHSSYEQYF. In DNA, the CDR3 is TGTGCCAGCAAGGTCCATAGCTCCTACGAGCAGTACTTC.

The genes are TRBV25-1 and TRBJ2-7; 8 nucleotides align to TRBD1. This CDR3 is 15 amino acids long. CDR1 and CDR2 from the germline V gene are MGHDK and SYGVNS. The trim removed 4 bases at V and 5 bases at J, leaving 10 bases unmatched. This CDR3 is CASSARGRGRNEQYF. DNA for the CDR3: TGTGCCAGCAGTGCCAGGGGGCGTGGGCGTAACGAGCAGTACTTC.

In this sample, this clonotype turned up a few times. This chain connects TRBV15 to TRBJ1-5; D is uncertain. The CDR3 is 16 residues long. Trimming cost V 8 bases and J 0 bases, with 17 bases left between them. Germline V gene sequence: CDR1 LNHNV, CDR2 YYDKDF (reference sequence). CDR3 region: CATPWLGRRSNQPQHF. The CDR3 DNA follows: TGTGCCACCCCCTGGTTGGGCAGACGTAGCAATCAGCCCCAGCATTTT.

This clonotype occurred a few times. This chain connects TRBV5-1 to TRBJ2-5; D not resolved. Germline lookup yields CDR1 SGHRS and CDR2 YFSETQ. There are 14 residues in the CDR3. Deletions cut 2 bases from V and 1 base from J, with 9 bases between. The CDR3 nucleotides read TGCGCCAGCAGCTTCGAGGCGTCCCAAGAGACCCAGTACTTC. Protein: CASSFEASQETQYF.

CDR3 in amino acids: CASSQGQGTEAFF. The CDR3 nucleotides are TGTGCCAGCAGCCAAGGTCAGGGCACTGAAGCTTTCTTT. The chain employs TRBV4-2 and TRBJ1-1; D possibly corresponds to TRBD1 (5 bases). From germline, CDR1 is LGHNA and CDR2 YNFKEQ. V gave up 1 base and J gave up 4 bases, with 7 bases separating them. The length of the CDR3 is 13 residues.

The chain carries TRBV11-2 and TRBJ2-7, with 7 bases lining up with TRBD2. The CDR3 runs to 13 residues. J lost 4 bases, V lost 5 bases, and 5 bases had no gene match. Germline V gives CDR1 SGHAT, CDR2 FQNNGV. The CDR3 sequence is CASSAGVGYEQYF. DNA for the CDR3: TGTGCCAGCAGCGCGGGAGTGGGATACGAGCAGTACTTC.

The chain recombines TRBV3-1 with TRBJ2-1, with 7 bases matching TRBD2. Germline V gene lookup returns CDR1 LGHDT and CDR2 YNNKEL (reference sequence). The V gene end was trimmed by 2 bases and the J gene end by 10 bases; junction bases not matched to a gene: 5. CDR3 length: 13 residues. CDR3: CASSQILADEQFF. Written as DNA, the CDR3 is TGTGCCAGCAGCCAAATTCTAGCGGACGAGCAGTTCTTC.

The count of this clonotype is one. The DNA for the CDR3 is TGTGCCAGCAGCCAATTCCTAGCGGGGGGGCCATACAATGAGCAGTTCTTC. It specifies CASSQFLAGGPYNEQFF. The chain couples TRBV3-1 to TRBJ2-1; 12 bases match TRBD2. The V gene's germline CDR1 is LGHDT and CDR2 YNNKEL (reference sequence). Trimming at V came to 2 bases and at J to 4 bases, leaving 6 bases not matched to a gene. CDR3 length equals 17 residues.

This clonotype was counted between two and nine times. The rearrangement links TRBV20-1 to TRBJ1-2; 8 bases match TRBD1. This CDR3 contains 13 residues. The trim removed 0 bases at V and 6 bases at J, leaving 3 bases unmatched. Germline V lookup: CDR1 DFQATT, CDR2 SNEGSKA (reference sequence). DNA for the CDR3: TGCAGTGCTAGAGACAGGGGGCAGAATGGCTACACCTTC. This codes for CSARDRGQNGYTF.

V usage is TRBV12-3 or TRBV12-4 and J usage is TRBJ2-1, with 7 bases matching TRBD2. The CDR3 contains 15 residues. Unmatched junction bases numbered 13, after V lost 8 bases and J lost 6 bases. The CDR3 loop reads CASSKGGLEANEQFF. The CDR3 DNA reads TGTGCCAGCTCAAAGGGAGGGTTGGAGGCCAATGAGCAGTTCTTC.

This sequence joins TRBV4-1 and TRBJ2-7; D gene unclear. The CDR3 consists of 14 residues. Trimming left V 0 bases short and J 2 bases short, with 8 bases between. The germline V gene encodes CDR1 MGHRA and CDR2 YSYEKL. CDR3 coding DNA: TGCGCCAGCAGCCAAGAGACCCCCACCTACGAGCAGTACTTC. This gives the protein CASSQETPTYEQYF.

This clonotype was counted between two and nine times. The genes are TRBV6-1 and TRBJ2-5; TRBD1 is a possible D gene (6 bases). The last part of the DNA fits TRBJ2-7 better; the J call may be wrong. This CDR3 is built from 14 residues. CDR1 and CDR2 from the germline V gene are MNHNS and SASEGT. In DNA, the CDR3 is TGTGCCAGCAGTGAAGTCAGGGGTGGATACGAGCAGTACTTC. It encodes CASSEVRGGYEQYF.

CDR3 sequence reads: CASSSGRFVNTEAFF. The DNA of the CDR3 is TGCGCCAGCAGCTCGGGTCGATTTGTAAACACTGAAGCTTTCTTT. This chain links TRBV5-1 with TRBJ1-1; D ambiguous. The CDR3 sequence is 15 residues long. Germline values: CDR1 SGHRS, CDR2 YFSETQ. V was pared by 3 bases and J by 2 bases, with 14 bases between.